The rows below give T cell receptor beta chains drawn from one sample of a study of blood T cells in healthy people across ages. MiXCR, applied by TCRdb to the 5' RACE reads, yields one record per CDR3 protein. The sample lists some 930,000 distinct CDR3 sequences; about 27% were seen once. A further study also used this sample, focusing on T cells of mothers and their children.

Sequenced sample: blood. The origin of the receptors is a woman aged 40 to 50 in good health. CDR3s include the opening cysteine and the closing phenylalanine or tryptophan. The order of the fields is clone size, D gene, J gene, V gene, CDR3 DNA, CDR3 protein. A D gene is named only where the DNA matches it firmly. The size field is filled for only some rows; it gives once, few, many or a size class.

clone_size: many; d_call: .; j_call: TRBJ2-4; v_call: TRBV4-3; cdr3_nt: TGCGCCAGCAGCCAAGATCAAGGTAGTCGAATTCAGTACTTC; cdr3_aa: CASSQDQGSRIQYF
clone_size: .; d_call: .; j_call: TRBJ2-2; v_call: TRBV15; cdr3_nt: TGTGCCACCAGTCTGGGCTTGAACACCGGGGAGCTGTTTTTT; cdr3_aa: CATSLGLNTGELFF
clone_size: .; d_call: .; j_call: TRBJ1-1; v_call: TRBV7-9; cdr3_nt: TGCGTCAGCAGCCCTGCGGGTGAAGCTTTCTTT; cdr3_aa: CVSSPAGEAFF
clone_size: many; d_call: .; j_call: TRBJ2-7; v_call: TRBV3-1; cdr3_nt: TGTGCCAGCAGACGACACGACGAGCAGTACTTC; cdr3_aa: CASRRHDEQYF
clone_size: many; d_call: TRBD2; j_call: TRBJ2-7; v_call: TRBV12-3/TRBV12-4; cdr3_nt: TGTGCCAGCAGCTTAGCGGGCGTATCCTACGAGCAGTACTTC; cdr3_aa: CASSLAGVSYEQYF
clone_size: .; d_call: .; j_call: TRBJ2-1; v_call: TRBV7-9; cdr3_nt: TGTGCCAGCAGCACCAGAAACTACAATGAGCAGTTCTTC; cdr3_aa: CASSTRNYNEQFF
clone_size: .; d_call: .; j_call: TRBJ2-7; v_call: TRBV19; cdr3_nt: TGTGCCAGTAGTCCGCAGGTAAATATATACGAGCAGTACTTC; cdr3_aa: CASSPQVNIYEQYF
clone_size: many; d_call: .; j_call: TRBJ2-3; v_call: TRBV6-5; cdr3_nt: TGTGCCAGCAGTTACTCAGTTAGGGTTTCCACAGATACGCAGTATTTT; cdr3_aa: CASSYSVRVSTDTQYF
clone_size: .; d_call: .; j_call: TRBJ2-6; v_call: TRBV7-2; cdr3_nt: TGTGCCAGCAGCTTAGGACAGGGACTCCGTCTCTCTGGGGCCAACGTCCTGACTTTC; cdr3_aa: CASSLGQGLRLSGANVLTF
clone_size: few; d_call: TRBD1; j_call: TRBJ1-5; v_call: TRBV7-9; cdr3_nt: TGTGCCAGCAGCTTATGGACAGGGAAGCCCCAGCATTTT; cdr3_aa: CASSLWTGKPQHF
clone_size: .; d_call: TRBD2; j_call: TRBJ2-4; v_call: TRBV6-6; cdr3_nt: TGTGCCAGCAGCCTAAATAGCGGGGGGCACAAAAACATTCAGTACTTC; cdr3_aa: CASSLNSGGHKNIQYF
clone_size: few; d_call: .; j_call: TRBJ2-1; v_call: TRBV6-5; cdr3_nt: TGTGCCAGCACCTACGAAGGGGGGCGTCCCTACAATGAGCAGTTCTTC; cdr3_aa: CASTYEGGRPYNEQFF
clone_size: .; d_call: .; j_call: TRBJ2-7; v_call: TRBV27; cdr3_nt: TGTGCCAGCACTGGGGACGGGAGTTACGAGCAGTACTTC; cdr3_aa: CASTGDGSYEQYF
clone_size: few; d_call: .; j_call: TRBJ2-1; v_call: TRBV7-9; cdr3_nt: TGTGCCAGCAGCTCTCCTTCCACTAGAATCCATGAGCAGTTCTTC; cdr3_aa: CASSSPSTRIHEQFF
clone_size: .; d_call: TRBD1; j_call: TRBJ2-1; v_call: TRBV24-1; cdr3_nt: TGTGCCGCCCAGGGACAGCCTTACAATGAGCAGTTCTTC; cdr3_aa: CAAQGQPYNEQFF
clone_size: .; d_call: TRBD1; j_call: TRBJ2-7; v_call: TRBV27; cdr3_nt: TGTGCCAGCAGTCCCCCGACAGGGATCCACGAGCAGTACTTC; cdr3_aa: CASSPPTGIHEQYF
clone_size: .; d_call: TRBD1; j_call: TRBJ1-5; v_call: TRBV28; cdr3_nt: TGTGCCAGCGGTCCGACAGGGGGCAATCAGCCCCAGCATTTT; cdr3_aa: CASGPTGGNQPQHF
clone_size: few; d_call: .; j_call: TRBJ2-7; v_call: TRBV7-2; cdr3_nt: TGTGCCAGCAGTCCGAACAGGGCGACCTACGAGCAGTACTTC; cdr3_aa: CASSPNRATYEQYF
clone_size: few; d_call: TRBD1; j_call: TRBJ2-7; v_call: TRBV7-9; cdr3_nt: TGTGCCAGCAGCCATGAGACGACAGGGATCCACGAGCAGTACTTC; cdr3_aa: CASSHETTGIHEQYF
clone_size: .; d_call: TRBD1; j_call: TRBJ1-2; v_call: TRBV11-2; cdr3_nt: TGTGCCAGCAGCTTGGCCTGGGAGGACAGGGTTGGTTATGGCTACACCTTC; cdr3_aa: CASSLAWEDRVGYGYTF
clone_size: few; d_call: TRBD1; j_call: TRBJ1-5; v_call: TRBV28; cdr3_nt: TGTGCCAGCAGTTTTTTTCAGGGGGTAGGTCAGCCCCAGCATTTT; cdr3_aa: CASSFFQGVGQPQHF
clone_size: .; d_call: .; j_call: TRBJ1-4; v_call: TRBV4-1; cdr3_nt: TGCGCCAGCAGCCAAGCAGGGGCATTTGGTGAAAAACTGTTTTTT; cdr3_aa: CASSQAGAFGEKLFF
clone_size: few; d_call: .; j_call: TRBJ2-7; v_call: TRBV15; cdr3_nt: TGTGCCACCAGCAGAGGACCGGAGAGCTCCTACGGGCAGTACTTC; cdr3_aa: CATSRGPESSYGQYF
clone_size: .; d_call: .; j_call: TRBJ2-2; v_call: TRBV7-2; cdr3_nt: TGTGCCAGCAGACTTTGGACGGACACCGGGGAGCTGTTTTTT; cdr3_aa: CASRLWTDTGELFF
clone_size: many; d_call: .; j_call: TRBJ1-6; v_call: TRBV7-2; cdr3_nt: TGTGCCAGCAGCTTAGTCGTGAATTCACCCCTCCACTTT; cdr3_aa: CASSLVVNSPLHF
clone_size: .; d_call: .; j_call: TRBJ2-1; v_call: TRBV21-1; cdr3_nt: TGTGCCAGCAGCTCCCCGGGACGGACCTCCTACGAGCAGTTCTTC; cdr3_aa: CASSSPGRTSYEQFF
clone_size: many; d_call: .; j_call: TRBJ1-2; v_call: TRBV6-4; cdr3_nt: TGTGCCAGCAGTCCCACAGGGTCCCTCTCTGGCTACACCTTC; cdr3_aa: CASSPTGSLSGYTF
clone_size: .; d_call: TRBD2; j_call: TRBJ2-5; v_call: TRBV7-8; cdr3_nt: TGTGCCAGCAGCTACCTAGCGGGGGGGCCCCTCAATGAGCAGTACTTC; cdr3_aa: CASSYLAGGPLNEQYF
clone_size: few; d_call: .; j_call: TRBJ1-1; v_call: TRBV9; cdr3_nt: TGTGCCAGCAGCGCTTCCCGGGCAGGCGGGAACACTGAAGCTTTCTTT; cdr3_aa: CASSASRAGGNTEAFF
clone_size: .; d_call: .; j_call: TRBJ1-5; v_call: TRBV28; cdr3_nt: TGTGCCAGCAGTTTTATGCAGGCGGGGCGTATGGCTCAGCCCCAGCATTTT; cdr3_aa: CASSFMQAGRMAQPQHF
clone_size: few; d_call: .; j_call: TRBJ2-7; v_call: TRBV6-1; cdr3_nt: TGTGCCAGCAGTGAGCTTCTAGCCGGGCTGGGATACGAGCAGTACTTC; cdr3_aa: CASSELLAGLGYEQYF
clone_size: .; d_call: .; j_call: TRBJ2-1; v_call: TRBV7-2; cdr3_nt: TGTGCCAGCAGCCCCCGGGACGGATTCTACAATGAGCAGTTCTTC; cdr3_aa: CASSPRDGFYNEQFF
clone_size: few; d_call: .; j_call: TRBJ2-7; v_call: TRBV29-1; cdr3_nt: TGCAGCGCTAATGGGATTGTACATCCCTACGAGCAGTACTTC; cdr3_aa: CSANGIVHPYEQYF
clone_size: few; d_call: .; j_call: TRBJ2-7; v_call: TRBV28; cdr3_nt: TGTGCCAGCAGTCCCCAGCGGAGGAACGAGCAGTACTTC; cdr3_aa: CASSPQRRNEQYF
clone_size: many; d_call: TRBD2; j_call: TRBJ2-3; v_call: TRBV12-3/TRBV12-4; cdr3_nt: TGTGCCAGCAGCCCCAGGCGGGGGAACAGAGATACGCAGTATTTT; cdr3_aa: CASSPRRGNRDTQYF
clone_size: many; d_call: .; j_call: TRBJ2-3; v_call: TRBV29-1; cdr3_nt: TGCAGCGTTATGACGGGATTGGATACGCAGTATTTT; cdr3_aa: CSVMTGLDTQYF
clone_size: .; d_call: .; j_call: TRBJ2-3; v_call: TRBV29-1; cdr3_nt: TGCAGCGTTGAAGAAATAGGAGATACGCAGTATTTT; cdr3_aa: CSVEEIGDTQYF
clone_size: few; d_call: .; j_call: TRBJ2-3; v_call: TRBV6-2/TRBV6-3; cdr3_nt: TGTGCCAGCAGTTACTCGGGGCGGAGCACAGATACGCAGTATTTT; cdr3_aa: CASSYSGRSTDTQYF
clone_size: .; d_call: .; j_call: TRBJ1-5; v_call: TRBV30; cdr3_nt: TGTGCCTGGAGTGGAGGGAACAATCAGCCCCAGCATTTT; cdr3_aa: CAWSGGNNQPQHF
clone_size: .; d_call: .; j_call: TRBJ2-6; v_call: TRBV9; cdr3_nt: TGTGCCAGCAGCGTAGGGCAGGGTCCTGGGGCCAACGTCCTGACTTTC; cdr3_aa: CASSVGQGPGANVLTF
clone_size: few; d_call: TRBD2; j_call: TRBJ2-5; v_call: TRBV9; cdr3_nt: TGTGCCAGCAGCCCCGGGACTAGTAACCAAGAGACCCAGTACTTC; cdr3_aa: CASSPGTSNQETQYF
clone_size: many; d_call: TRBD1; j_call: TRBJ2-7; v_call: TRBV20-1; cdr3_nt: TGCAGTGCTCCACGACAGGGGACCGAGCAGTACTTC; cdr3_aa: CSAPRQGTEQYF
clone_size: .; d_call: .; j_call: TRBJ1-5; v_call: TRBV5-1; cdr3_nt: TGCGCCAGCAGACCTGGATATAGCAATCAGCCCCAGCATTTT; cdr3_aa: CASRPGYSNQPQHF
clone_size: many; d_call: .; j_call: TRBJ2-1; v_call: TRBV7-6; cdr3_nt: TGTGCCAGCAGCCCAAACTTCAGGGTTTACAATGAGCAGTTCTTC; cdr3_aa: CASSPNFRVYNEQFF
clone_size: .; d_call: TRBD1; j_call: TRBJ2-2; v_call: TRBV9; cdr3_nt: TGTGCCAGCAGCGACCGACAGGGGACCGCCGGGGAGCTGTTTTTT; cdr3_aa: CASSDRQGTAGELFF
clone_size: many; d_call: TRBD1; j_call: TRBJ2-7; v_call: TRBV5-1; cdr3_nt: TGCGCCAGCAGTTCGGGGACAGGGAATATTTACGAGCAGTACTTC; cdr3_aa: CASSSGTGNIYEQYF
clone_size: .; d_call: .; j_call: TRBJ2-7; v_call: TRBV7-9; cdr3_nt: TGTGCCAGCAGGTCCGACGGCTGCGAGCAGTACTTC; cdr3_aa: CASRSDGCEQYF
clone_size: many; d_call: .; j_call: TRBJ2-3; v_call: TRBV3-1; cdr3_nt: TGTGCCAGCAGCCAAGGTACCCATCGCACAGATACGCAGTATTTT; cdr3_aa: CASSQGTHRTDTQYF
clone_size: .; d_call: TRBD1; j_call: TRBJ1-2; v_call: TRBV20-1; cdr3_nt: TGCGGTGCTGCTCTCGGGACAGTTAACGGCTACACCTTC; cdr3_aa: CGAALGTVNGYTF
clone_size: few; d_call: .; j_call: TRBJ2-7; v_call: TRBV7-9; cdr3_nt: TGTGCCAGCAGCTTAGAATTTCACGAGCAGTACTTC; cdr3_aa: CASSLEFHEQYF
clone_size: .; d_call: .; j_call: TRBJ2-7; v_call: TRBV7-9; cdr3_nt: TGTGCCAGCAGCAGGGGAGGACAGCTGTACGAGCAGTACTTC; cdr3_aa: CASSRGGQLYEQYF
clone_size: many; d_call: .; j_call: TRBJ2-5; v_call: TRBV7-6; cdr3_nt: TGTGCCAGCAGCTTAGGTCCAGGGTCCCAAGAGACCCAGTACTTC; cdr3_aa: CASSLGPGSQETQYF
clone_size: many; d_call: .; j_call: TRBJ2-5; v_call: TRBV7-2; cdr3_nt: TGTGCCAGCAGCTTAGGTACAAGGCAAGAGACCCAGTACTTC; cdr3_aa: CASSLGTRQETQYF
clone_size: .; d_call: .; j_call: TRBJ2-7; v_call: TRBV5-1; cdr3_nt: TGCGCCAGCAGCTTGGACTATACCGAGCAGTACTTC; cdr3_aa: CASSLDYTEQYF